The T cell receptor (beta chain) described here comes from a study of blood T cell repertoires in COVID-19. The overall study: T cells, B-cell-depleted T cells, or PBMCs provided the cDNA or gDNA that served as material.

This clone was detected a few times. Trimming at V came to 2 bases and at J to 6 bases, leaving 11 bases not matched to a gene. CDR1 is LGHDT and CDR2 is YNNKEL in the germline V gene (reference sequence). The CDR3 runs 17 residues. As originally analysed: Estimation of nucleated cell counts relied on the amplification of reference gene primers. Libraries were prepared by immunoSEQ multiplex PCR; TCRdb keeps only in-frame clonotypes and omits some of them. That table is the source of V, J and clone size, and D and trimming were worked out from the DNA. The table has 200,000 to 250,000 clones, around 80% seen once; the top ten hold roughly 3.4%.

Sequencing was done on a sample of peripheral blood. This chain joins TRBV3-1 (or the pseudogene TRBV3-2) and TRBJ2-3; 10 positions agree with TRBD2. The receptor comes from a woman between 18 and 30 years old with acute or convalescent COVID-19. The CDR3 sequence: CASSQPRGLAGADTQYF. In nucleotides, the CDR3 is TGTGCCAGCAGCCAACCCCGGGGGCTAGCGGGAGCCGATACGCAGTATTTT.